Each of the 25 T cell receptor beta chains below was sequenced from the same sample in a study of vaccination and CD4 T cells after COVID-19. Treatment: roughly 11-day PBMC culture with coronavirus spike peptide pools or control peptides (ViraFEST assay). Their antigen targets remain unknown. Sequencing of cultured CD4+ T cell DNA used the Oncomine TCR Beta short-read assay. TCRdb redid the calling of the PCR reads with MiXCR, one entry per CDR3 protein. The sample has roughly 12,000 distinct CDR3 sequences, roughly three fifths seen once; the top ten hold 8.7%. The sample here was CD4+ T cells from blood, cultured in vitro, taken before SARS-CoV-2 vaccination. These receptors were obtained from a human donor who had recovered from COVID-19.

The rearrangement uses TRBV12-5 and TRBJ1-5; D is uncertain. V was cut by 8 bases and J by 1 base, with 9 bases left in between. Germline V CDR1 and CDR2: LGHNT, FRNRAP. The CDR3 loop spans 13 amino acids. Here the CDR3 DNA reads TGTGCTAGTACATGGCAGAGCAATCAGCCCCAGCATTTT. It yields the protein CASTWQSNQPQHF.

V is TRBV28 and J is TRBJ2-1; the D is unclear. The ends were cut back, 8 bases at V and 4 bases at J, with 21 bases in the middle. In germline, CDR1 is MDHEN, CDR2 SYDVKM. This CDR3 has 16 residues. The CDR3 coding sequence is TGTGCCAGCCAAGGGTCCGCGATAGCCCGTTACAATGAGCAGTTCTTC. Protein sequence: CASQGSAIARYNEQFF. Filled out from reference TRBV28 and TRBJ2-1, the complete variable domain reads DVKVTQSSRYLVKRTGEKVFLECVQDMDHENMFWYRQDPGLGLRLIYFSYDVKMKEKGDIPEGYSVSREKKERFSLILESASTNQTSMYLCASQGSAIARYNEQFFGPGTRLTVL.

The CDR3 DNA reads as TGTGCCAGCAGTCCACGGAGCACTGAAGCTTTCTTT. This translates into CASSPRSTEAFF. The chain is built from TRBV6-1 and TRBJ1-1; no clear D. Germline V CDR1 and CDR2: MNHNS, SASEGT. The V end lost 5 bases, the J end lost 4 bases, and 8 bases lay between the germline ends. This CDR3 is 12 amino acids long.

The chain has TRBV28 and TRBJ2-7, with D uncertain. The germline V gene has CDR1 MDHEN and CDR2 SYDVKM. This CDR3 contains 12 residues. The V end was cut by 4 bases, the J end by 6 bases, with 10 bases between. CDR3 residues: CASSSSVREQYF. The CDR3 coding sequence is TGTGCCAGCAGTTCTTCAGTGCGCGAGCAGTACTTC.

The chain recombines TRBV20-1 with TRBJ2-7; possible D gene TRBD2, 5 bases. Germline V gene lookup returns CDR1 DFQATT and CDR2 SNEGSKA (reference sequence). The CDR3 extends over 12 amino acids. The V end lost 4 bases, the J end lost 3 bases, and 10 bases lay between the germline ends. The DNA of the CDR3 is TGCAGTGCTAAAGAGGGCAGCTACGAGCAGTACTTC. Its protein is CSAKEGSYEQYF.

This clonotype turned up a few times. In nucleotides, the CDR3 is TGCAGTGCTATCAGACCGCAAGACTCTGGGGCCAACGTCCTGACTTTC. Protein sequence: CSAIRPQDSGANVLTF. This sequence joins TRBV20-1 and TRBJ2-6; D gene ambiguous. CDR3 length: 16 residues. The germline V gene encodes CDR1 DFQATT and CDR2 SNEGSKA (reference sequence). The ends were cut back, 4 bases at V and 0 bases at J, with 13 bases in the middle.

This rearrangement joins TRBV15 to TRBJ2-7; D may be TRBD1 (6 bases). Per the germline V gene, CDR1 is LNHNV and CDR2 is YYDKDF (reference sequence). V was trimmed by 2 bases and J by 2 bases, leaving 7 bases between them. CDR3 length equals 13 residues. In nucleotides, the CDR3 is TGTGCCACCAGCAGACAGGGGACCTACGAGCAGTACTTC. Its translation: CATSRQGTYEQYF. The variable domain in full, with the rest retrieved from reference TRBV15 and TRBJ2-7, is DAMVIQNPRYQVTQFGKPVTLSCSQTLNHNVMYWYQQKSSQAPKLLFHYYDKDFNNEADTPDNFQSRRPNTSFCFLDIRSPGLGDTAMYLCATSRQGTYEQYFGPGTRLTVT.

Here the CDR3 reads CASSQIHSYNEQFF. CDR3 in DNA: TGTGCCAGTAGTCAGATCCACTCCTACAATGAGCAGTTCTTC. The chain recombines TRBV19 with TRBJ2-1; no reliable D call. Per germline, CDR1 LNHDA and CDR2 SQIVND (reference sequence). This CDR3 is 14 amino acids long. V was pared by 5 bases and J by 0 bases, with 8 bases between.

This chain links TRBV28 with TRBJ1-1; TRBD1 matches 7 bases. V was pared by 2 bases and J by 6 bases, with 6 bases of the junction left unmatched. This CDR3 comprises 14 residues. Germline CDR1 and CDR2: MDHEN and SYDVKM. In nucleotides, the CDR3 is TGTGCCAGCAGTTTACTCCATACAGGGGCTGAAGCTTTCTTT. Translated, it gives CASSLLHTGAEAFF.

CDR3 DNA: TGTGCCAGCAGTATAGCGGGGGGGCCCACCGGGGAGCTGTTTTTT. Encoded protein: CASSIAGGPTGELFF. The chain is built from TRBV6-2 or TRBV6-3 and TRBJ2-2; TRBD2 agrees at 11 bases. Germline loops: CDR1 MNHEY, CDR2 SVGEGT. This CDR3 contains 15 residues. With V trimmed by 5 bases and J by 4 bases, 3 bases remained unmatched.

The V and J genes are TRBV28 and TRBJ1-5; 10 nucleotides line up with TRBD1. J was trimmed by 6 bases and V by 7 bases; bases with no gene match: 9. This CDR3 is built from 15 residues. CDR1 is MDHEN, CDR2 SYDVKM, per germline. Here the CDR3 reads CASTLGTGVGQPQHF. DNA for the CDR3: TGTGCCAGCACCTTGGGGACAGGGGTGGGTCAGCCCCAGCATTTT.

J is TRBJ1-5 and V is TRBV6-1; D is unclear. The CDR3 consists of 13 residues. The V gene lost 3 bases and the J gene lost 4 bases, with 7 bases spanning the gap. CDR1 and CDR2 from the germline V gene are MNHNS and SASEGT. The CDR3 DNA reads as TGTGCCAGCAGTGATGAAAGAAATCAGCCCCAGCATTTT. As protein: CASSDERNQPQHF.

This clonotype has just one count. The rearrangement uses TRBV6-2 or TRBV6-3 and TRBJ2-5; TRBD1 might be the D (5 bases). Looked up from germline, CDR1 is MNHEY and CDR2 is SVGEGT. Trimming removed 6 bases at V and 5 bases at J, with 16 bases between. The CDR3 runs to 14 residues. The CDR3 DNA reads as TGTGCCAGCAGCCTACCCCAGGGAAGGGAGACCCAGTACTTC. Its protein is CASSLPQGRETQYF.

The chain combines TRBV29-1 with TRBJ1-2; D might be TRBD1 (5 bases). The germline V gene has CDR1 SQVTM and CDR2 ANQGSEA. The CDR3 consists of 14 residues. Trimming removed 4 bases from V and 0 bases from J, with 12 bases in between. The CDR3 reads CSVGARASNYGYTF. CDR3 in DNA: TGCAGCGTTGGGGCCAGGGCTTCTAACTATGGCTACACCTTC.

The chain links TRBV2 to TRBJ1-5, with 9 nucleotides matching TRBD1. CDR1 is SNHLY and CDR2 is FYNNEI in the germline V gene. This CDR3 spans 15 amino acids. The V gene end was trimmed by 6 bases and the J gene end by 7 bases; junction bases not matched to a gene: 10. The CDR3, as DNA: TGTGCCAGCAGCCTCACAGGGGGCGTAGGCCAGCCCCAGCATTTT. Its protein product is CASSLTGGVGQPQHF.

The J gene is TRBJ1-1, the V gene TRBV20-1, with 11 nucleotides matching TRBD1. Germline CDR1 DFQATT, CDR2 SNEGSKA (reference sequence). The CDR3 has 13 amino acids. Germline trimming cut 6 bases from V and 8 bases from J; bases unmatched to any gene: 8. The CDR3 protein is CSAPGTGGIEAFF. In DNA, the CDR3 is TGCAGTGCCCCCGGGACAGGGGGGATAGAAGCTTTCTTT.

V gene TRBV5-4 combines with J gene TRBJ2-7, with TRBD1 matching 7 bases. This CDR3 region has 14 residues. Unmatched junction bases numbered 6, after V lost 4 bases and J lost 2 bases. Germline CDR1 SGHNT, CDR2 YYREEE (reference sequence). The CDR3 nucleotides read TGTGCCAGCAGCACGAGGACAGGAACCTACGAGCAGTACTTC. Translation gives CASSTRTGTYEQYF.

This clonotype was picked up a small number of times. Written as DNA, the CDR3 is TGCAGTGCTAGTACCGGCGTACGCTATGGCTACACCTTC. It encodes CSASTGVRYGYTF. V gene TRBV20-1 combines with J gene TRBJ1-2; D gene ambiguous. Germline V CDR1 and CDR2: DFQATT, SNEGSKA (reference sequence). V shed 3 bases and J shed 4 bases, with 12 bases lying between them. The CDR3 is 13 residues long.

This clonotype is termed medium-sized (0.01 to 0.1%). This CDR3 reads CASSEVFSGSVPQHF. The CDR3 DNA sequence: TGTGCCAGCAGTGAAGTGTTTTCGGGTTCGGTGCCCCAGCATTTT. The chain carries TRBV6-1 and TRBJ1-5; D call uncertain. This CDR3 has 15 amino acids. Germline V gene lookup returns CDR1 MNHNS and CDR2 SASEGT. V was cut by 1 base and J by 9 bases, with 16 bases left in between.

This clonotype was counted only a few times. V is TRBV24-1 and J is TRBJ1-5; TRBD1 aligns across 10 bases. The length of the CDR3 is 15 residues. The V segment lost 4 bases and the J segment 4 bases; nucleotides outside the gene matches: 3. CDR1 KGHDR and CDR2 SFDVKD come from the germline V gene. CDR3 nucleotide sequence: TGTGCCACCAGTGACGGACAGGGGGTTAATCAGCCCCAGCATTTT. Translated, it gives CATSDGQGVNQPQHF.

DNA of the CDR3: TGCGCCACCACAGTCAATGTGGCAGGGGGCGACTATGGCTACACCTTC. Protein product: CATTVNVAGGDYGYTF. V usage is TRBV23-1 and J usage is TRBJ1-2, with TRBD1 matching 8 bases. TRBV23-1 has ORF status, its function being uncertain. V was clipped by 10 bases and J by 3 bases; unmatched bases: 16. This CDR3 has 16 residues.

The chain combines TRBV20-1 with TRBJ1-5; TRBD1 matches at 9 bases. The CDR3 loop spans 16 amino acids. V lost 6 bases to trimming and J lost 7 bases; unmatched junction nucleotides: 16. Germline CDR1 DFQATT, CDR2 SNEGSKA (reference sequence). The CDR3 sequence is CSALGAETGGDQPQHF. CDR3 coding DNA: TGCAGTGCCCTAGGCGCCGAAACAGGGGGCGACCAGCCCCAGCATTTT.

V and J are TRBV12-5 and TRBJ2-5; perhaps D is TRBD1 or TRBD2 (5 bases each). Germline lookup yields CDR1 LGHNT and CDR2 FRNRAP. Trimming stripped 0 bases from V and 1 base from J, with 12 bases between. This CDR3 contains 16 residues. For the CDR3, the DNA is TGTGCTAGTGGTTTGGTACCCAGGGACCCCCAAGAGACCCAGTACTTC. Amino acids: CASGLVPRDPQETQYF.

There are a few counts of this clonotype. This chain joins TRBV19 and TRBJ1-5; possibly TRBD1 for D (5 bases). CDR1 and CDR2 (germline): LNHDA, SQIVND (reference sequence). The V end lost 2 bases, the J end lost 3 bases, and 8 bases lay between the germline ends. This CDR3 comprises 14 residues. The CDR3: CASSIQGSNQPQHF. The CDR3 DNA reads as TGTGCCAGTAGTATACAGGGTTCCAATCAGCCCCAGCATTTT.

This clonotype has just a few counts. This chain joins TRBV24-1 and TRBJ1-6, with 10 bases identical to TRBD1. Germline assignment: CDR1 KGHDR and CDR2 SFDVKD. With V trimmed by 2 bases and J by 5 bases, 2 bases remained unmatched. The CDR3 has 16 amino acids. The chain's CDR3 is CATSDSGTGDNSPLHF. The CDR3 coding sequence is TGTGCCACCAGTGATTCCGGGACAGGGGATAATTCACCCCTCCACTTT.